Ten or more counts support the clone carrying this T cell receptor beta chain. Its specificity is not known. The data derive from a study of T cell repertoires in cytomegalovirus infection. Study-wide background: Indications of both CMV infection and matching HLA type were provided by public TCR beta signatures. Broader study findings: HLA-C-restricted TCR beta clonotypes specific for CMV led the ex vivo response. Cumulated frequencies of public TCR beta families served to identify carriers of CMV plus the relevant HLA.

Using its own MiXCR run on the reads, TCRdb lists one record per CDR3 protein. The sample holds approximately 120,000 distinct CDR3 sequences, under 30% seen once. The CDR3 totals 16 residues. V gave up 1 base and J gave up 1 base; unmatched junction bases: 3. Looked up from germline, CDR1 is SGHVS and CDR2 is FQNEAQ. Material: CD8+ T cells from cultured PBMCs, obtained from culture after CMV antigen stimulation. The TCR originated in a human donor in good health (CMV status not recorded). Some clones in this sample may be carry-over from other donors' samples. The chain recombines TRBV7-8 with TRBJ2-1, with 8 bases fitting TRBD2. CDR3 sequence: CASSLGRGGSYNEQFF. DNA of the CDR3: TGTGCCAGCAGCTTAGGTCGGGGGGGATCCTACAATGAGCAGTTCTTC. The variable domain in full, with the rest retrieved from reference TRBV7-8 and TRBJ2-1, is GAGVSQSPRYKVAKRGQDVALRCDPISGHVSLFWYQQALGQGPEFLTYFQNEAQLDKSGLPSDRFFAERPEGSVSTLKIQRTQQEDSAVYLCASSLGRGGSYNEQFFGPGTRLTVL.